This T cell receptor beta chain is from a study of shared clonotypes between healthy human individuals. General study points: In contrast to clonotypes shared by all four donors, non-shared clonotypes had lower generation probabilities. Sampling covered blood only; tissue repertoires likely differ. The diversity represented, both genetic and in exposure history, was limited by few donors.

Donors comprised healthy HIV-negative adults lacking recent acute infections or vaccinations. Regarding this clone: The target antigen is unknown.

The CDR3 loop spans 13 amino acids. CDR1 and CDR2 (germline): MNHNS, SASEGT. V shed 7 bases and J shed 3 bases, with 10 bases lying between them. This table comes from immunoSEQ multiplex PCR, and its TCRdb copy is limited to in-frame clones, with some not included. Among more than 1.2 million clones listed, roughly 98.5% were seen once. V usage is TRBV6-1 and J usage is TRBJ1-5, with D uncertain. Source material: naive CD4+ T cells sorted from blood. The subset denotes: CD45RA+ positively selected. This TCR was sampled from a man aged 30 to 39 in good health. The CDR3, as DNA: TGTGCCAGCACCGCGGGGATCAATCAGCCCCAGCATTTT. Protein sequence: CASTAGINQPQHF.